The 25 T cell receptor beta chains presented below share a single source sample, sequenced in a study of T cells expressing NK-cell markers. TCRdb re-called the 5' RACE reads and gives one entry per CDR3 protein, without DNA. The sample spans about 260,000 distinct CDR3 sequences; the ten largest clones claim more than 3.5%. The material sequenced was blood T cells: a sorted CD56 or NKG2C T cell subset, CD4+ or CD8+ T cells, or bulk PBMC T cells (not recorded which). Every receptor here comes from a woman aged 18-70 years in good health.

The V gene is TRBV7-8, the J gene TRBJ2-5; the D call of TRBD1 rests on TCRdb alone, since no DNA is present to check it. The CDR3 has 14 residues. Germline CDR1 SGHVS, CDR2 FQNEAQ. The chain's CDR3 is CASSLSRGSETQYF.

The V and J genes are TRBV7-2 and TRBJ2-3. Germline assignment: CDR1 SGHTA and CDR2 FQGNSA. This CDR3 has 14 residues. The CDR3 sequence is CASSSTTFTDTQYF.

The rearrangement uses TRBV3-1 and TRBJ2-1; as DNA is missing, the TRBD1 call by TCRdb cannot be tested. The CDR3 length is 15 residues. The germline V gene has CDR1 LGHDT and CDR2 YNNKEL (reference sequence). CDR3 sequence reads: CASSRDRGIGSEQFF.

The rearrangement joins TRBV11-1 to TRBJ2-2; TCRdb gives TRBD2 as the D gene, but with no DNA this cannot be confirmed. The CDR3 spans 18 residues. Per germline, CDR1 SGHAT and CDR2 FQDESV (reference sequence). CDR3 sequence reads: CASSLARPSGTNTGELFF.

The V call is TRBV12-3 or TRBV12-4, the J call TRBJ2-5; TCRdb indicates TRBD1, and absent DNA this call remains unverified. The CDR3 sequence is 14 residues long. CDR3 amino acids: CASSPQGVGETQYF.

The rearrangement uses TRBV7-7 and TRBJ2-1. CDR3 length: 13 amino acids. Germline V gene lookup returns CDR1 SSHAT and CDR2 FNYEAQ (reference sequence). CDR3 in amino acids: CASSPSENNEQFF.

This chain joins TRBV11-2 and TRBJ2-1; TCRdb returns TRBD1, unconfirmable since there is no DNA. Germline V gene sequence: CDR1 SGHAT, CDR2 FQNNGV. This CDR3 contains 14 residues. The CDR3 loop reads CASSSPGSYNEQFF.

V gene TRBV14 combines with J gene TRBJ2-7; TCRdb picks TRBD2, but there is no DNA to check that call. Germline CDR1 SGHDN, CDR2 FVKESK. The CDR3 is 14 residues long. The CDR3: CASSQGARSEAQYF.

This CDR3 is CASSPSDRTGELFF. The chain joins TRBV18 to TRBJ2-2; the D gene TCRdb calls, TRBD1, cannot be checked with no DNA. This CDR3 is 14 amino acids long. CDR1 and CDR2 from the germline V gene are KGHSH and LQKENI. Together with reference TRBV18 and TRBJ2-2, the CDR3 gives the full variable domain: NAGVMQNPRHLVRRRGQEARLRCSPMKGHSHVYWYRQLPEEGLKFMVYLQKENIIDESGMPKERFSAEFPKEGPSILRIQQVVRGDSAAYFCASSPSDRTGELFFGEGSRLTVL.

This rearrangement joins TRBV20-1 to TRBJ1-4. There are 12 residues in the CDR3. CDR1 is DFQATT, CDR2 SNEGSKA, per germline (reference sequence). CDR3 loop: CSATSGLEKLFF.

V and J are TRBV18 and TRBJ2-5; TCRdb names TRBD1, which stays unverified in the absence of DNA. CDR3 length: 15 residues. In germline, CDR1 is KGHSH, CDR2 LQKENI. The CDR3 sequence is CASSPARLDRETQYF.

This rearrangement joins TRBV27 to TRBJ2-1; TCRdb outputs TRBD2, but without DNA this stays unchecked. CDR1 is MNHEY, CDR2 SMNVEV, per germline (reference sequence). The CDR3 has 16 residues. The CDR3 loop is CASSFRLAGSPGQQFF.

The V and J genes are TRBV5-1 and TRBJ2-5; the TCRdb call, TRBD2, lacks DNA for checking. The CDR3 loop spans 15 amino acids. Germline V gene data show CDR1 as SGHRS and CDR2 as YFSETQ. Here the CDR3 reads CASSLGVSEVGTQYF.

V gene TRBV28 combines with J gene TRBJ2-3. This CDR3 has 13 residues. Germline assignment: CDR1 MDHEN and CDR2 SYDVKM. This CDR3 is CASGERITDTQYF.

The chain carries TRBV28 and TRBJ2-1; lacking DNA, the TRBD2 call made by TCRdb goes unchecked. The V gene's germline CDR1 is MDHEN and CDR2 SYDVKM. The CDR3 length is 16 residues. The CDR3 here is CASSPNNLPSYNEQFF. The entire variable domain, with the rest obtained from reference TRBV28 and TRBJ2-1, is as follows: DVKVTQSSRYLVKRTGEKVFLECVQDMDHENMFWYRQDPGLGLRLIYFSYDVKMKEKGDIPEGYSVSREKKERFSLILESASTNQTSMYLCASSPNNLPSYNEQFFGPGTRLTVL.

The chain has TRBV7-9 and TRBJ1-5; TCRdb outputs TRBD1, but without DNA this stays unchecked. CDR1 SEHNR and CDR2 FQNEAQ come from the germline V gene (reference sequence). The CDR3 extends over 13 amino acids. The CDR3 here is CASSRDGDQPQHF.

This sequence joins TRBV6-2 or TRBV6-3 and TRBJ2-5. There are 12 residues in the CDR3. Germline CDR1 and CDR2: MNHEY and SVGEGT. CDR3 sequence reads: CASSYWQETQYF.

V usage is TRBV11-2 and J usage is TRBJ2-5; with no DNA, the TCRdb D assignment of TRBD2 cannot be verified. Germline CDR1 reads SGHAT; CDR2 reads FQNNGV. The CDR3 spans 18 residues. The CDR3 reads CASSLERLAVTLQETQYF.

This chain joins TRBV11-2 and TRBJ2-2; TCRdb indicates TRBD1, and absent DNA this call remains unverified. Germline CDR1 SGHAT, CDR2 FQNNGV. The CDR3 spans 13 residues. The CDR3 reads CASGGTNTGELFF. Combining the CDR3 with reference TRBV11-2 and TRBJ2-2 gives the whole variable domain EAGVAQSPRYKIIEKRQSVAFWCNPISGHATLYWYQQILGQGPKLLIQFQNNGVVDDSQLPKDRFSAERLKGVDSTLKIQPAKLEDSAVYLCASGGTNTGELFFGEGSRLTVL.

The V and J genes are TRBV6-5 and TRBJ1-5. The germline gives CDR1 MNHEY, CDR2 SVGAGI. The CDR3 spans 13 residues. CDR3 sequence: CASSYSRMQPQHF.

The chain couples TRBV7-9 to TRBJ1-1. This CDR3 region has 15 residues. Germline V gives CDR1 SEHNR, CDR2 FQNEAQ (reference sequence). CDR3 protein: CASSLIGLSRTEAFF.

The chain carries TRBV10-3 and TRBJ2-7; absent DNA, TCRdb's TRBD2 call cannot be checked. There are 14 residues in the CDR3. The germline V gene has CDR1 ENHRY and CDR2 SYGVKD. The CDR3 is CAISGRLAGEEQYF.

The V call is TRBV5-1, the J call TRBJ2-1; TCRdb picks TRBD2, but there is no DNA to check that call. Germline assignment: CDR1 SGHRS and CDR2 YFSETQ. The length of the CDR3 is 15 residues. The chain's CDR3 is CASSFLAGGIYEQFF. The whole variable domain, remainder taken from reference TRBV5-1 and TRBJ2-1, is KAGVTQTPRYLIKTRGQQVTLSCSPISGHRSVSWYQQTPGQGLQFLFEYFSETQRNKGNFPGRFSGRQFSNSRSEMNVSTLELGDSALYLCASSFLAGGIYEQFFGPGTRLTVL.

V and J are TRBV4-3 and TRBJ2-5; the D call of TRBD1 rests on TCRdb alone, since no DNA is present to check it. CDR1 is LGHNA, CDR2 YSLEER, per germline. The CDR3 runs 17 residues. The CDR3 protein is CASSQSYARGGAETQYF.

CDR3 loop: CAISELQHGGGYTF. The chain uses TRBV10-3 and TRBJ1-2. Germline CDR1 ENHRY, CDR2 SYGVKD. This CDR3 has 14 amino acids.